The entry that follows covers one TCR beta chain sequence. Assay used: immunoSEQ multiplex PCR; TCRdb lists only in-frame clones, some missing. The table shows about 57,000 clones, with about 92% occurring only once. The data were obtained in a study of T cell changes during pregnancy in multiple sclerosis. The CDR3 loop spans 12 amino acids. Germline loops: CDR1 MNHEY, CDR2 SVGAGI. The germline V and J ends were trimmed by 4 bases and 5 bases, with 6 bases remaining between them. This clonotype was obtained from a female donor with multiple sclerosis, enrolled in a pregnancy study. V gene TRBV6-5 combines with J gene TRBJ2-1; no reliable D call. The sequences come from peripheral blood, collected after pregnancy. The CDR3 loop reads CASSSENNEQFF. For the CDR3, the DNA is TGTGCCAGCAGTTCTGAGAACAATGAGCAGTTCTTC.